This T cell receptor (beta chain) was sequenced during a study of T cell responses to AZD1222 COVID-19 vaccine. The CDR3 has 13 amino acids. Looked up from germline, CDR1 is SGDLS and CDR2 is YYNGEE. J was trimmed by 7 bases and V by 3 bases; bases with no gene match: 4. Study observations and caveats: Spike-specific TCR breadth and depth were elevated following two AZD1222 doses. Reportedly, nearly half the spike-specific TCRs target unmutated variant regions. Spike was spanned by vaccine-associated CD4 TCRs, with dominance at 160-218 and 743-854. Seropositivity was recorded at baseline in only a handful of AZD1222 recipients.

This table comes from immunoSEQ multiplex PCR, and its TCRdb copy is limited to in-frame clones, with some not included. The data show 98,000 or so clones, over 85% seen once. About this clone: Its specificity is unknown.

The clonotype was recovered from an adult in good health. This specimen was peripheral blood, taken on day 0 of MenACWY control vaccination. The chain joins TRBV9 to TRBJ2-1, with 7 bases lining up with TRBD2. CDR3 coding DNA: TGTGCCAGCAGCGGTTCAGCGGGGAATGAGCAGTTCTTC. This sequence encodes CASSGSAGNEQFF.